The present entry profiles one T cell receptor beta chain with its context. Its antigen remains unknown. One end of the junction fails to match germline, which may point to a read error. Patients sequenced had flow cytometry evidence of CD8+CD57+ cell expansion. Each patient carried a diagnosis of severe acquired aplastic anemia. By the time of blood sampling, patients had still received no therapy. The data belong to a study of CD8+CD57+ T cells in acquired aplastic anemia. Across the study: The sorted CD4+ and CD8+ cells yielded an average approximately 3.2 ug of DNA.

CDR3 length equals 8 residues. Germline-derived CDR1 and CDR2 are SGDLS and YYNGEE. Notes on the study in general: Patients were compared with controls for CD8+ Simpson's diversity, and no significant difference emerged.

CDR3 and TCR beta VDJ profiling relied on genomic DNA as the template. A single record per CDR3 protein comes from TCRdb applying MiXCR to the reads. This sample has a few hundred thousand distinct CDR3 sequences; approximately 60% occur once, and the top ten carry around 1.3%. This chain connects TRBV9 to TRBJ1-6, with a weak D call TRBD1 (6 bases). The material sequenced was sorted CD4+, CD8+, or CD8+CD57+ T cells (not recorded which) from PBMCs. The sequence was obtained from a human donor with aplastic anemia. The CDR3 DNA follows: TGTGCCGGCAGCGCTACAGGGTTT. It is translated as CAGSATGF. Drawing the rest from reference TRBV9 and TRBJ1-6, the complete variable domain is DSGVTQTPKHLITATGQRVTLRCSPRSGDLSVYWYQQSLDQGLQFLIQYYNGEERAKGNILERFSAQQFPDLHSELNLSSLELGDSALYFCAGSATGFGNGTRLTVT.